Listed here are 27 T cell receptor beta chains from one sample, sequenced in a study of neurological immune-mediated disorders. TCRdb itself ran the 5' RACE reads through MiXCR, one entry per CDR3 protein. The repertoire holds 87,000 or so distinct CDR3 sequences, with 3% to 4% as singletons. The specimen sequenced was PBMCs. These receptors originate from a woman under 30 with multiple sclerosis.

This clonotype was counted at least ten times. J is TRBJ2-5 and V is TRBV6-5, with D perhaps given as TRBD1 or TRBD2 (7 bases each). The CDR3 has 15 amino acids. Germline V lookup: CDR1 MNHEY, CDR2 SVGAGI. With 0 bases removed from V and 4 bases from J, the gap between germline ends came to 12 bases. Written as DNA, the CDR3 is TGTGCCAGCAGTTACTCCGCCAGGGGGGGAGAGACCCAGTACTTC. Protein: CASSYSARGGETQYF.

This clonotype was counted many times. The CDR3 reads CASSLGSVRGDTQYF. CDR3 DNA sequence: TGTGCCAGCAGCTTAGGTTCTGTACGAGGGGATACGCAGTATTTT. The V and J genes are TRBV7-2 and TRBJ2-3; the D gene is possibly TRBD2 (5 bases). Germline loops: CDR1 SGHTA, CDR2 FQGNSA. The CDR3 runs 15 residues. Trimming cost V 1 base and J 6 bases, with 14 bases left between them.

CDR3 sequence: CASSSNTEAFF. CDR3 nucleotides: TGTGCCAGCAGCTCGAACACTGAAGCTTTCTTT. The chain links TRBV7-9 to TRBJ1-1, with unresolved D. Germline V gene data show CDR1 as SEHNR and CDR2 as FQNEAQ (reference sequence). This CDR3 is built from 11 residues. V lost 4 bases to trimming and J lost 1 base, with 1 base between them.

This clonotype was seen repeatedly, ten times or more. The CDR3 DNA is TGTGCCATCAGTGAAACCGGGACGGAAGAGACCCAGTACTTC. This encodes CAISETGTEETQYF. The chain carries TRBV10-3 and TRBJ2-5; D may match TRBD1 or TRBD2 (5 bases each). V was clipped by 3 bases and J by 3 bases, with 11 bases between them. CDR3 length equals 14 residues. CDR1 ENHRY and CDR2 SYGVKD come from the germline V gene.

The sample holds many counts of this clonotype. The V call is TRBV29-1, the J call TRBJ2-5, with 8 bases matching TRBD1. Germline V CDR1 and CDR2: SQVTM, ANQGSEA. This CDR3 has 13 amino acids. The trim removed 3 bases at V and 1 base at J, leaving 1 base unmatched. CDR3 nucleotide sequence: TGCAGCGTTGAGGGACAGGCCCAAGAGACCCAGTACTTC. This sequence encodes CSVEGQAQETQYF.

There are many counts of this clonotype. CDR3 amino acids: CAISDSASNEKLFF. CDR3 DNA sequence: TGTGCCATCAGTGATTCAGCGAGTAATGAAAAACTGTTTTTT. The chain recombines TRBV10-3 with TRBJ1-4; D ambiguous. CDR1 ENHRY and CDR2 SYGVKD come from the germline V gene. The CDR3 is 14 amino acids. The V end was cut by 3 bases, the J end by 4 bases, with 9 bases between.

At least ten counts were recorded for this clonotype. CDR3 protein: CSATITRRNQPQHF. The DNA for the CDR3 is TGCAGTGCTACGATCACTAGGCGCAATCAGCCCCAGCATTTT. This chain connects TRBV20-1 to TRBJ1-5; D call uncertain. CDR3 size: 14 residues. Germline lookup yields CDR1 DFQATT and CDR2 SNEGSKA (reference sequence). The V end was cut by 4 bases, the J end by 2 bases, with 12 bases between.

This clonotype was seen at least ten times. The chain is built from TRBV7-2 and TRBJ2-3; D is uncertain. The V end lost 4 bases, the J end lost 5 bases, and 13 bases lay between the germline ends. Germline V CDR1 and CDR2: SGHTA, FQGNSA. This CDR3 has 14 residues. This CDR3 reads CASSSPPGKDTQYF. CDR3 in DNA: TGTGCCAGCAGCTCGCCCCCGGGCAAAGATACGCAGTATTTT.

The chain carries TRBV5-1 and TRBJ2-7, with D perhaps given as TRBD1 or TRBD2 (5 bases each). This CDR3 region has 15 residues. Trimming left V 0 bases short and J 3 bases short, with 13 bases between. Germline V gene data show CDR1 as SGHRS and CDR2 as YFSETQ. In DNA, the CDR3 is TGCGCCAGCAGCTTGGACCGGGACGTACGCTACGAGCAGTACTTC. It specifies CASSLDRDVRYEQYF.

This clonotype was picked up many times. This chain uses TRBV6-5 with TRBJ1-2; D possibly corresponds to TRBD1 (5 bases). Germline CDR1 MNHEY, CDR2 SVGAGI. The CDR3 runs 14 residues. The V and J ends lost 6 bases and 2 bases respectively, with 13 bases between them. This CDR3 reads CASRAPGANYGYTF. The CDR3 DNA reads TGTGCCAGCAGAGCGCCCGGGGCCAACTATGGCTACACCTTC.

The table lists this clonotype with many counts. The chain employs TRBV6-5 and TRBJ2-5, with 10 positions matching TRBD1. With 6 bases clipped from V and 4 bases from J, the junction kept 8 bases outside the gene matches. In germline, CDR1 is MNHEY, CDR2 SVGAGI. The CDR3 spans 15 residues. The CDR3 DNA is TGTGCCAGCAGGGCGGGACAGGGGAAAGGAGAGACCCAGTACTTC. Protein product: CASRAGQGKGETQYF.

This clonotype was counted at least ten times. The J gene is TRBJ2-5, the V gene TRBV6-6; D is perhaps TRBD1 (5 bases). From germline, CDR1 is MNHNY and CDR2 SVGAGI (reference sequence). The CDR3 consists of 15 residues. V lost 6 bases and J 7 bases, leaving 21 bases between the germline ends. CDR3 region: CASSLAAQERGTQYF. The CDR3 nucleotides are TGTGCCAGCAGCCTGGCAGCGCAAGAAAGGGGGACCCAGTACTTC.

This clonotype was found many times. This chain uses TRBV28 with TRBJ1-5; a possible D gene is TRBD1 (6 bases). The CDR3 runs 13 residues. Germline CDR1 and CDR2: MDHEN and SYDVKM. Trimming stripped 9 bases from V and 2 bases from J, with 11 bases between. CDR3 nucleotides: TGTGCCAGTAGCAACAGGGGCAATCAGCCCCAGCATTTT. Its translation is CASSNRGNQPQHF.

This clonotype showed up many times. The genes are TRBV4-2 and TRBJ1-3, with D possibly TRBD1 on 5 matching bases. Trimming left V 1 base short and J 4 bases short, with 8 bases between. The CDR3 runs to 14 residues. Germline CDR1 LGHNA, CDR2 YNFKEQ. The CDR3 loop reads CASSQGPGGNTIYF. The CDR3 nucleotides read TGTGCCAGCAGCCAAGGGCCAGGGGGAAACACCATATATTTT.

About this clonotype: In this CDR3 the conserved last residue, phenylalanine or tryptophan, is missing, so a read error is likely. The rearrangement uses TRBV11-2 and TRBJ1-5, with TRBD1 as a possible D gene (5 bases). V lost 5 bases and J lost 7, with 15 bases in between. Germline V gene sequence: CDR1 SGHAT, CDR2 FQNNGV. The CDR3 is 14 residues long. In DNA, the CDR3 is TGTGCCAGCAGCGCAAACGGGGGGACCCAGCCCCAGCATAAT. Translation gives CASSANGGTQPQHN.

This clonotype was recorded at least ten times. The chain is built from TRBV6-2 or TRBV6-3 and TRBJ1-5; possibly TRBD1 for D (5 bases). Trimming took 0 bases from V and 2 from J, leaving 11 bases between them. The germline gives CDR1 MNHEY, CDR2 SVGEGT. The CDR3 covers 16 residues. The CDR3 protein is CASSYSISGRNQPQHF. In DNA, the CDR3 is TGTGCCAGCAGTTACTCGATTTCGGGGCGCAATCAGCCCCAGCATTTT.

This chain uses TRBV6-5 with TRBJ1-3, with a possible D match to TRBD1 (5 bases). CDR1 MNHEY and CDR2 SVGAGI come from the germline V gene. V shed 0 bases and J shed 3 bases, with 6 bases lying between them. The CDR3 has 14 residues. The CDR3 nucleotides read TGTGCCAGCAGTTACTCGGGGCGTGGAAACACCATATATTTT. Translated: CASSYSGRGNTIYF.

This clonotype was counted at least ten times. The V gene is TRBV7-9, the J gene TRBJ2-5; 7 bases align to TRBD2. The length of the CDR3 is 13 residues. The V gene's germline CDR1 is SEHNR and CDR2 FQNEAQ (reference sequence). In DNA form, the CDR3 reads TGTTCAACTAGCGTTAATCCCCAAGAGACCCAGTACTTC. Translating it yields CSTSVNPQETQYF.

This clonotype has at least ten counts. The chain joins TRBV7-8 to TRBJ1-1, with a tentative D call TRBD1 (6 bases). Trimming shortened V by 5 bases and J by 6 bases, and 19 bases separated the two germline ends. The CDR3 extends over 15 amino acids. Germline V gene lookup returns CDR1 SGHVS and CDR2 FQNEAQ. This CDR3 is CASSLTGIQGPEAFF. CDR3 sequence (DNA): TGTGCCAGCAGCCTGACCGGGATACAGGGCCCTGAAGCTTTCTTT.

In its sample, this clonotype was seen many times. The chain uses TRBV10-3 and TRBJ1-5; D unclear. V lost 2 bases and J 7 bases, leaving 9 bases between the germline ends. CDR3 size: 13 residues. CDR1 is ENHRY, CDR2 SYGVKD, per germline. CDR3 amino acids: CAISEMGPQPQHF. The CDR3 nucleotides are TGTGCCATCAGTGAGATGGGTCCGCAGCCCCAGCATTTT.

This clonotype was recorded many times. The chain uses TRBV10-3 and TRBJ1-3; a weak D match, TRBD1 (5 bases). The CDR3 is 12 residues long. Germline V gene sequence: CDR1 ENHRY, CDR2 SYGVKD. V lost 6 bases to trimming and J lost 6 bases, with 9 bases between them. The CDR3 DNA reads as TGTGCCATCAGCGGGACCGAAAACACCATATATTTT. It yields the protein CAISGTENTIYF.

This clonotype has just a few counts. This chain joins TRBV6-1 and TRBJ2-1, with D unresolved. The CDR3 length is 11 residues. Germline V gene sequence: CDR1 MNHNS, CDR2 SASEGT. V lost 1 base, J lost 10 bases, and 5 bases lay in between. This chain's CDR3 is CASSEVREQFF. CDR3 DNA sequence: TGTGCCAGCAGTGAAGTCAGGGAGCAGTTCTTC.

The table lists this clonotype with many counts. The V and J genes are TRBV20-1 and TRBJ1-1, with a possible D match to TRBD1 (5 bases). The CDR3 is 11 amino acids. Per germline, CDR1 DFQATT and CDR2 SNEGSKA (reference sequence). Trimming removed 1 base at V and 5 bases at J, with 5 bases between. In DNA form, the CDR3 reads TGCAGTGCTAGAGGGGGGACTGAAGCTTTCTTT. It is translated as CSARGGTEAFF.

The sample holds many counts of this clonotype. The rearrangement links TRBV10-3 to TRBJ2-2; 7 bases agree with TRBD1. The junction had 8 bases not matched to a gene; V was cut back by 10 bases and J by 3 bases. This CDR3 has 14 amino acids. Germline V gene sequence: CDR1 ENHRY, CDR2 SYGVKD. CDR3: CATRTGTDTGELFF. The CDR3 DNA reads as TGTGCCACCCGGACGGGGACAGACACCGGGGAGCTGTTTTTT.

The sample holds a few counts of this clonotype. Being one base from a much bigger clone, this may be a read error. The V call is TRBV6-2 or TRBV6-3, the J call TRBJ1-5, with D possibly matching TRBD1 (5 bases). CDR1 and CDR2 from the germline V gene are MNHEY and SVGEGT. The CDR3 runs to 12 residues. CDR3: CVSSYPGTERHF. The CDR3 nucleotides are TGTGTCAGCAGTTACCCAGGGACTGAGCGGCATTTT.

This clonotype was detected ten times or more. The rearrangement joins TRBV7-3 to TRBJ2-7; D assignment may be TRBD1 or TRBD2 (5 bases each). V lost 2 bases and J lost 4, with 18 bases in between. The germline CDR1 and CDR2 sequences are SGHTA and FQGTGA. The CDR3 totals 16 residues. This chain's CDR3 is CASSLGAGGREYEQYF. The CDR3 DNA is TGTGCCAGCAGCTTAGGGGCGGGCGGACGGGAATACGAGCAGTACTTC. The entire variable domain, with the rest obtained from reference TRBV7-3 and TRBJ2-7, is as follows: GAGVSQTPSNKVTEKGKYVELRCDPISGHTALYWYRQSLGQGPEFLIYFQGTGAADDSGLPNDRFFAVRPEGSVSTLKIQRTERGDSAVYLCASSLGAGGREYEQYFGPGTRLTVT.

This clonotype was observed at least ten times. The J gene is TRBJ2-6, the V gene TRBV27; D call uncertain. V lost 5 bases and J lost 4, with 21 bases in between. The CDR3 totals 18 residues. In germline, CDR1 is MNHEY, CDR2 SMNVEV (reference sequence). In DNA form, the CDR3 reads TGTGCCAGCAGTCCCTACTCGGCCAGCCTAGGAGGGGCCAACGTCCTGACTTTC. This encodes CASSPYSASLGGANVLTF.